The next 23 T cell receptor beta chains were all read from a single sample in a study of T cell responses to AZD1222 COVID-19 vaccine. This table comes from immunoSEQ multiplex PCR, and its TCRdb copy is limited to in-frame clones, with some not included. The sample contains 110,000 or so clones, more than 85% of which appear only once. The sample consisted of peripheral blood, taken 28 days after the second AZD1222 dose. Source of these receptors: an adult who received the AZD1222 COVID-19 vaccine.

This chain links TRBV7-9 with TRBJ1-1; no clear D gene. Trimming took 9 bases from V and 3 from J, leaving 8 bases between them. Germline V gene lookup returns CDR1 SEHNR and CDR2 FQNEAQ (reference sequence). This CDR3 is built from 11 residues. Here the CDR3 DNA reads TGTGCCAGTCAGGTATACACTGAAGCTTTCTTT. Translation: CASQVYTEAFF.

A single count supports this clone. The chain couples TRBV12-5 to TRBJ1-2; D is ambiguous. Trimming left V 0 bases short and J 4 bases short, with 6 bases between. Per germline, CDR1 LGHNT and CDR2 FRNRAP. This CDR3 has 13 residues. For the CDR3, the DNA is TGTGCTAGTGGTTTGGTGGGATTCTATGGCTACACCTTC. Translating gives CASGLVGFYGYTF.

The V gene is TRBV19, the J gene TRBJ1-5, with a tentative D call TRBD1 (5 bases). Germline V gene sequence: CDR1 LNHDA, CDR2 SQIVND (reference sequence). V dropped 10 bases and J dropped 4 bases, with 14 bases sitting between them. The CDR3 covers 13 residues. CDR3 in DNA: TGTGCCACCGGGTGGGGGATAAATCAGCCCCAGCATTTT. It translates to CATGWGINQPQHF.

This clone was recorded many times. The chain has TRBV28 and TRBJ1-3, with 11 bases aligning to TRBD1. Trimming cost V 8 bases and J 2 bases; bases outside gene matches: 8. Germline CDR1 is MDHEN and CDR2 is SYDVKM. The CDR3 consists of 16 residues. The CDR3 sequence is CASGAPGQGAGNTIYF. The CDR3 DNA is TGTGCCAGCGGGGCCCCGGGACAGGGGGCTGGAAACACCATATATTTT.

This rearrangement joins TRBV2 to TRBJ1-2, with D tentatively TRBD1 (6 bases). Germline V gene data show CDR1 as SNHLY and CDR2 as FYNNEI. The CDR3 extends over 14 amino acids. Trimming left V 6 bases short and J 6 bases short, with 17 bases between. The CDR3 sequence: CASSIQEQGNGYTF. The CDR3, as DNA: TGTGCCAGCAGCATACAGGAGCAGGGGAATGGCTACACCTTC.

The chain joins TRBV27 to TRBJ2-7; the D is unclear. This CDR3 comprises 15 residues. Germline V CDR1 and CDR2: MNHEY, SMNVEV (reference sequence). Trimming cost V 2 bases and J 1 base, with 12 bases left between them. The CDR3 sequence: CASSLKHTPSYEQYF. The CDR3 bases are TGTGCCAGCAGTTTAAAACATACTCCGTCCTACGAGCAGTACTTC.

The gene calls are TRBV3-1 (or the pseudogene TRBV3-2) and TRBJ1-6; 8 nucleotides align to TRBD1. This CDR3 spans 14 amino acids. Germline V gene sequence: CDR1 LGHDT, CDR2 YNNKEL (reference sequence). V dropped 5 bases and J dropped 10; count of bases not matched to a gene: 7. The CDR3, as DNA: TGTGCCAGCAGCACCCGACAGGGGAACTCACCCCTCCACTTT. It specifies CASSTRQGNSPLHF.

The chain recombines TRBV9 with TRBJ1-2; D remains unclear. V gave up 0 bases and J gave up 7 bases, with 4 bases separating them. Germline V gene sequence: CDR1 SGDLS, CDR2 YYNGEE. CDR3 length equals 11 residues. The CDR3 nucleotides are TGTGCCAGCAGCGTAGGGAGTGGCTACACCTTC. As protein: CASSVGSGYTF.

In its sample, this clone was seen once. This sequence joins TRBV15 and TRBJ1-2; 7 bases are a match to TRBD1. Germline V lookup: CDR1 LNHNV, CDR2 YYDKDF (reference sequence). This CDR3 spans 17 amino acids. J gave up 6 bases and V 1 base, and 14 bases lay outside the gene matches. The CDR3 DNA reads TGTGCCACCAGCAGAGGGAACAGGGGATTGGGATCGGATGGCTACACCTTC. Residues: CATSRGNRGLGSDGYTF.

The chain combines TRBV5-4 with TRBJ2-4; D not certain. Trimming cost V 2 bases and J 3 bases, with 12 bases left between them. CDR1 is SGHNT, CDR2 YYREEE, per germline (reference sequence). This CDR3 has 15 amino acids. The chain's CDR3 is CASSFPSGGKNIQYF. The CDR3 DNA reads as TGTGCCAGCAGCTTCCCTTCGGGTGGCAAAAACATTCAGTACTTC.

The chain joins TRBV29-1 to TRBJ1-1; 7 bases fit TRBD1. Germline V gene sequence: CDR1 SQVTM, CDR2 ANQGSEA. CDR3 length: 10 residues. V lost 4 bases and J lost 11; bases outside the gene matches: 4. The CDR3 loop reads CSVGDSHAFF. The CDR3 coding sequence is TGCAGCGTTGGGGACAGTCACGCTTTCTTT.

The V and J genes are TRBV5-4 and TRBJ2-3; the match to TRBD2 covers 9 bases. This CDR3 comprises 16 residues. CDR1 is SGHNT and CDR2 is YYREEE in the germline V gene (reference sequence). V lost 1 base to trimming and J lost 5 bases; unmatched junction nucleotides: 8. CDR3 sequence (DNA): TGTGCCAGCAGCTTGCCGGGCGGGGGGGCAAGAGATACGCAGTATTTT. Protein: CASSLPGGGARDTQYF.

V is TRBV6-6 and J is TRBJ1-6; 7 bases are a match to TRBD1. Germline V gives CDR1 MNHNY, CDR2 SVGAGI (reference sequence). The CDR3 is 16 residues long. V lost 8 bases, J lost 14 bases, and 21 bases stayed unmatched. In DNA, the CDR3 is TGTGCCAGCCGCCGGGACAGCGCCATGGGAGGTATGGCCCTCCACTTT. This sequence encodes CASRRDSAMGGMALHF.

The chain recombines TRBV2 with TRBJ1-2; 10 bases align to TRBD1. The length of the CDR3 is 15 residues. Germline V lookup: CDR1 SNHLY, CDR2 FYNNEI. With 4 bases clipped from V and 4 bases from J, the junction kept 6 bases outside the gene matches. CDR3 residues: CASSVTGGRAYGYTF. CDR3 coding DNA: TGTGCCAGCAGTGTGACAGGGGGCCGGGCCTATGGCTACACCTTC. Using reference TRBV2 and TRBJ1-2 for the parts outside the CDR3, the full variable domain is EPEVTQTPSHQVTQMGQEVILRCVPISNHLYFYWYRQILGQKVEFLVSFYNNEISEKSEIFDDQFSVERPDGSNFTLKIRSTKLEDSAMYFCASSVTGGRAYGYTFGSGTRLTVV.

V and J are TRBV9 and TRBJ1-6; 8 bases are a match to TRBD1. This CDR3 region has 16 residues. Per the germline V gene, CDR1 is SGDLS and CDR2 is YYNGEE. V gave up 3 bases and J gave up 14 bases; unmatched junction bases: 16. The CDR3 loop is CASSASTGGVRSALHF. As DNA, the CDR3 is TGTGCCAGCAGCGCTTCTACAGGGGGGGTAAGGTCGGCCCTCCACTTT.

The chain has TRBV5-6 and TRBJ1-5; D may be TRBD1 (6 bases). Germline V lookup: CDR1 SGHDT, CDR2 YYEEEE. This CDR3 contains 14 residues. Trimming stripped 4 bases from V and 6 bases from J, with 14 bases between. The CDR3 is CASSLGQSSQPQHF. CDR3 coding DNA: TGTGCCAGCAGCCTCGGACAGTCGAGTCAGCCCCAGCATTTT.

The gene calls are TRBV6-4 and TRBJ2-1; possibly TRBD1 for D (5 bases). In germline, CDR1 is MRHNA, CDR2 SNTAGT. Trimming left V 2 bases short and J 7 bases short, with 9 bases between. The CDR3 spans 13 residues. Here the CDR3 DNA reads TGTGCCAGCAGTGACGGGGCAACGAATGAGCAGTTCTTC. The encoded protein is CASSDGATNEQFF.

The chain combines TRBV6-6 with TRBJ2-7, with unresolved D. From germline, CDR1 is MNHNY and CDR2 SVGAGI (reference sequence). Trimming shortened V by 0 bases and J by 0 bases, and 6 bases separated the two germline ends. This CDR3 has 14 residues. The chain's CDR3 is CASSYSETSYEQYF. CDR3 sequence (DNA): TGTGCCAGCAGTTACTCGGAGACCTCCTACGAGCAGTACTTC.

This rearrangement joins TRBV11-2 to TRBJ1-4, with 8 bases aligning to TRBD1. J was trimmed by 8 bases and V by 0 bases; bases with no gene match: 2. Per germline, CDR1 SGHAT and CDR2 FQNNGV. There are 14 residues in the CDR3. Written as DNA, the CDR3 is TGTGCCAGCAGCTTAGAACAGGGGGGCGAAAAACTGTTTTTT. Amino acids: CASSLEQGGEKLFF.

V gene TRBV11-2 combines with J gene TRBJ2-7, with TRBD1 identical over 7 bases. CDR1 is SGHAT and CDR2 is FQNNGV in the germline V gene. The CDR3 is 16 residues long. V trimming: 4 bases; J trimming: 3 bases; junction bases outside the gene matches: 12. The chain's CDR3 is CASSSRTGDGIYEQYF. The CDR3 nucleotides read TGTGCCAGCAGCTCCAGAACAGGGGACGGTATCTACGAGCAGTACTTC.

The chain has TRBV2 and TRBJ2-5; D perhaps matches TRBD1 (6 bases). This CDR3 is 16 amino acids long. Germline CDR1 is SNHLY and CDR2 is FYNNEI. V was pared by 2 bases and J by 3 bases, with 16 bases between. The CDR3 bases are TGTGCCAGCAGTGAAATCACAGGGTTCTTGAAAGAGACCCAGTACTTC. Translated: CASSEITGFLKETQYF.

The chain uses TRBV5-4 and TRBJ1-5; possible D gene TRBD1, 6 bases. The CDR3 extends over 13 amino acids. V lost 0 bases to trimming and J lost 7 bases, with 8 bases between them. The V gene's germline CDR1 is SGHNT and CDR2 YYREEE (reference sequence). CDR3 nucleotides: TGTGCCAGCAGCTTGGGGGGGCGGCAGCCCCAGCATTTT. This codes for CASSLGGRQPQHF. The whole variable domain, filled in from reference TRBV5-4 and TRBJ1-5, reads ETGVTQSPTHLIKTRGQQVTLRCSSQSGHNTVSWYQQALGQGPQFIFQYYREEENGRGNFPPRFSGLQFPNYSSELNVNALELDDSALYLCASSLGGRQPQHFGDGTRLSIL.

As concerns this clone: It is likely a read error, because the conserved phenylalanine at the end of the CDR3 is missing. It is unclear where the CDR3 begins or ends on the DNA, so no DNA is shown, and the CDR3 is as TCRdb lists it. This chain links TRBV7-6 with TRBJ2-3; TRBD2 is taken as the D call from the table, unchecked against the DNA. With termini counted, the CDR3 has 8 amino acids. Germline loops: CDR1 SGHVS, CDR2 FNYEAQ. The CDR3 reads CASSHLAV.